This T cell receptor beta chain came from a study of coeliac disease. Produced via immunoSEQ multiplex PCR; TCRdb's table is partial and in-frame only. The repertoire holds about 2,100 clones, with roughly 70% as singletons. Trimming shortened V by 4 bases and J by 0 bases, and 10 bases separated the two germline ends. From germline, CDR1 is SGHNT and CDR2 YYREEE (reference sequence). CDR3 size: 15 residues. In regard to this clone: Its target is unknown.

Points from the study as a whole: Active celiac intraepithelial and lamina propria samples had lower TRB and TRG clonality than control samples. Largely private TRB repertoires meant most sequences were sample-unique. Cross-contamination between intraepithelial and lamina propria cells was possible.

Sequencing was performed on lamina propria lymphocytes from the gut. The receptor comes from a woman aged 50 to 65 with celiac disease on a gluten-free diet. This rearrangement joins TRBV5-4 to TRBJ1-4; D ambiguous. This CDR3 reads CASSLGSSTNEKLFF. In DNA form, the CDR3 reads TGTGCCAGCAGCCTCGGGAGCTCAACTAATGAAAAACTGTTTTTT.